These T cell receptor beta chains were read from a single sample in a study of blood T cell repertoires in COVID-19. Repertoires were generated with immunoSEQ multiplex PCR, while TCRdb's copy carries only in-frame clones and drops some. The table records 40,000 to 55,000 clones, approximately 90% of them present only once. Sequenced input: peripheral blood. These receptors were taken from a man aged 65 to 85 with active COVID-19. Each CDR3 is given with its conserved first and last residue. A D gene is named only where the DNA matches it firmly. The size of a clone is reported for some rows only, either as once, few or many, or as a class for expanded clones.

abundance,j_gene,d_gene,v_gene,CDR3nt,CDR3aa
once,TRBJ2-1,NA,TRBV14,TGTGCCAGCAGCCGAAGTATACAGGGTGAGCAGTTCTTC,CASSRSIQGEQFF
NA,TRBJ2-7,TRBD1,TRBV7-8,TGTGCCAGCAGCTTAAAACAGGGGCCCTACGAGCAGTACTTC,CASSLKQGPYEQYF
NA,TRBJ1-6,NA,TRBV5-1,TGCGCCAGCAGCTCCCCTAGAGATGAACAGGGTTATAATTCACCCCTCCACTTT,CASSSPRDEQGYNSPLHF
NA,TRBJ2-3,TRBD2,TRBV6-4,TGTGCCAGCAGTGACTCTCGCGGTCTAGCGGGACCAGATACGCAGTATTTT,CASSDSRGLAGPDTQYF
NA,TRBJ1-4,NA,TRBV28,TGTGCCAGCAGTCGGGGGACCAAGCATGAAAAACTGTTTTTT,CASSRGTKHEKLFF
NA,TRBJ2-3,TRBD2,TRBV7-2,TGTGCCAGCAGCGTACCGGGACTAGCGGGGGGGAGCACAGATACGCAGTATTTT,CASSVPGLAGGSTDTQYF
NA,TRBJ2-1,TRBD2,TRBV24-1,TGTGCCACCAGTGATTATAGCGGGGCAGCCAATGAGCAGTTCTTC,CATSDYSGAANEQFF
NA,TRBJ1-6,NA,TRBV7-2,TGTGCCAGCAGCCTAAACAACCGGGACACCAATTCACCCCTCCACTTT,CASSLNNRDTNSPLHF
few,TRBJ2-7,TRBD2,TRBV6-5,TGTGCCAGCAGTAAGACTAGCGGGGGGTCCAACGAGCAGTACTTC,CASSKTSGGSNEQYF
NA,TRBJ2-1,TRBD1,TRBV9,TGTGCCAGCAGCGTAGTGGCATCAGGGGGACATAGTCCCTACAATGAGCAGTTCTTC,CASSVVASGGHSPYNEQFF
few,TRBJ1-5,TRBD1,TRBV27,TGTGCCAGCAGTTTACCGCCCGGGACAGGGACCCCCGGGCCCCAGCATTTT,CASSLPPGTGTPGPQHF
NA,TRBJ1-5,NA,TRBV10-3,TGTGCCATCACAGGAATCAGGGATCAGCCCCAGCATTTT,CAITGIRDQPQHF
once,TRBJ1-5,NA,TRBV6-2/TRBV6-3,TGTGCCAGCAGTTGGGGAGTACAGATCAATCAGCCCCAGCATTTT,CASSWGVQINQPQHF
NA,TRBJ2-5,TRBD1,TRBV7-2,TGTGCCAGCAGCCAGACAGGGGGCATAAAGACCCAGTACTTC,CASSQTGGIKTQYF
few,TRBJ1-2,TRBD1,TRBV7-2,TGTGCCAGCAGCTCGGGACAGGGGGTAAACTATGGCTACACCTTC,CASSSGQGVNYGYTF
NA,TRBJ2-1,NA,TRBV20-1,TGCAGTGCTAGTATTCCGGGCTACAATGAGCAGTTCTTC,CSASIPGYNEQFF
NA,TRBJ1-1,TRBD1,TRBV10-3,TGTGCCATCAGGAGCCGGGACAGGGCAGAAGCTTTCTTT,CAIRSRDRAEAFF
NA,TRBJ2-5,NA,TRBV19,TGTGCCAGTAGTCGACAGCAACAAGAGACCCAGTACTTC,CASSRQQQETQYF
NA,TRBJ2-3,NA,TRBV12-5,TGTGCTAGTAGGCGTATAAGCGGCACAGATACGCAGTATTTT,CASRRISGTDTQYF
NA,TRBJ1-4,NA,TRBV6-1,TGTGCCAGCAGGGAAAGAACGGGGGCAACTAATGAAAAACTGTTTTTT,CASRERTGATNEKLFF
NA,TRBJ2-4,TRBD1,TRBV5-4,TGTGCCAGCAGCTTGGGACAGGGGAACATTCAGTACTTC,CASSLGQGNIQYF
NA,TRBJ1-2,TRBD1,TRBV29-1,TGCAGCGTCCCGGGACAGGGAAACTATGGCTACACCTTC,CSVPGQGNYGYTF
NA,TRBJ2-3,NA,TRBV6-5,TGTGCCAGCACATGGGGAACGGAGGCGGGCACGCAGTATTTT,CASTWGTEAGTQYF
once,TRBJ2-5,TRBD2,TRBV19,TGTGCCAGTAGTCTTCAAGCGGGGACGGGAGAGACCCAGTACTTC,CASSLQAGTGETQYF
few,TRBJ1-5,NA,TRBV25-1,TGTGCCAGCAACGAGGGTGAGCAGCCCCAGCATTTT,CASNEGEQPQHF
NA,TRBJ1-1,TRBD1,TRBV9,TGTGCCAGCAGCGCACAGGGGGGGACTGAAGCTTTCTTT,CASSAQGGTEAFF
NA,TRBJ1-1,NA,TRBV3-1/TRBV3-2,TGTGCCAGCAGCCAAAGCTCCTACAGGGCGAACACTGAAGCTTTCTTT,CASSQSSYRANTEAFF
NA,TRBJ2-1,TRBD2,TRBV5-6,TGTGCCAGCAGCACCGGACTAGCCACCCGGCATTACAATGAGCAGTTCTTC,CASSTGLATRHYNEQFF
once,TRBJ1-5,TRBD1,TRBV19,TGTGCCAGTAGCCCCGGGACAGGGCGGCAGCCCCAGCATTTT,CASSPGTGRQPQHF
few,TRBJ2-7,NA,TRBV10-3,TGTGCCATCAGTGAGTCGAACGACGAGGGTTACGAGCAGTACTTC,CAISESNDEGYEQYF
NA,TRBJ1-1,NA,TRBV19,TGTGCCAGTAGTGCCTTAGGAGGGGTGAACACTGAAGCTTTCTTT,CASSALGGVNTEAFF
NA,TRBJ2-5,TRBD2,TRBV10-3,TGTGCCATCAGTCTACTGGGACTAGCGGGGGAGACCCAGTACTTC,CAISLLGLAGETQYF
NA,TRBJ2-5,NA,TRBV5-4,TGTGCCAGCAGCTTGGGCGGGACAGACGAAGAGACCCAGTACTTC,CASSLGGTDEETQYF
NA,TRBJ2-2,TRBD2,TRBV2,TGTGCCAGCAACGCGGGGGGCAATCACGGGGAGCTGTTTTTT,CASNAGGNHGELFF
NA,TRBJ1-6,NA,TRBV5-6,TGTGCCAGCAGCTTGAGGACAAGCTCCTATAATTCACCCCTCCACTTT,CASSLRTSSYNSPLHF
NA,TRBJ1-2,NA,TRBV24-1,TGTGCCACCAGTGGGGCCGGCAACTATGGCTACACCTTC,CATSGAGNYGYTF
NA,TRBJ2-1,TRBD2,TRBV27,TGTGCCAGCAGACTGACTAGCGGGGCGTACAATGAGCAGTTCTTC,CASRLTSGAYNEQFF
NA,TRBJ1-5,NA,TRBV7-2,TGTGCCAGCAGCTTAGTTTTCTCACAACATCAGCCCCAGCATTTT,CASSLVFSQHQPQHF
few,TRBJ2-6,TRBD2,TRBV6-2/TRBV6-3,TGTGCCAGCAGTTACCTCTCGTGGCGGGGGGCCAACTCTGGGGCCAACGTCCTGACTTTC,CASSYLSWRGANSGANVLTF
NA,TRBJ2-2,NA,TRBV7-2,TGTGCCAGCAGGACCCCCTCGACAGAGAGAAAGCTGTTTTTT,CASRTPSTERKLFF
NA,TRBJ2-7,NA,TRBV28,TGTGCCAGCACAGGCGGACAGCTGACCTACGAGCAGTACTTC,CASTGGQLTYEQYF
NA,TRBJ1-3,NA,TRBV5-1,TGCGCCAGCAGCTCCTCAGCTGGAAACACCATATATTTT,CASSSSAGNTIYF
NA,TRBJ1-2,NA,TRBV5-8,TGTGCCAGCAGTCTCGACAGGAACTATGGCTACACCTTC,CASSLDRNYGYTF
NA,TRBJ1-2,TRBD1,TRBV7-2,TGTGCCAGCAGCTTAGTACAGGGGCAAAATCATGGCTACACCTTC,CASSLVQGQNHGYTF
NA,TRBJ1-6,NA,TRBV2,TGTGCCAGCAGGGAGCGGGTAGCTATCCGCCTCAGCTCCTATAATTCACCCCTCCACTTT,CASRERVAIRLSSYNSPLHF